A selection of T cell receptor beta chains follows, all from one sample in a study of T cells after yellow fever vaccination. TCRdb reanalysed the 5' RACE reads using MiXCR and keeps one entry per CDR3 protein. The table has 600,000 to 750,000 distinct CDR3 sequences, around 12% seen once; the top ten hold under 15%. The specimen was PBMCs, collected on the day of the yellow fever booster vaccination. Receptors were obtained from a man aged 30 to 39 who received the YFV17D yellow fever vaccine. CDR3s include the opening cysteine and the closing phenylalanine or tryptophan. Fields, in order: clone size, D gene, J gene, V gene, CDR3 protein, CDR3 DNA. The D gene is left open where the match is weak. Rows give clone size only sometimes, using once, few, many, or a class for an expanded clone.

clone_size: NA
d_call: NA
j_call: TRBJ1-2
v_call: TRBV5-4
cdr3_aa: CASSLEGEPYGYTF
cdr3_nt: TGTGCCAGCAGCTTGGAGGGAGAACCTTATGGCTACACCTTC

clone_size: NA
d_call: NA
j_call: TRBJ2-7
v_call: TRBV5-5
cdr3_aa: CAISLGDTTYEQYF
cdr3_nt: TGTGCCATCAGCCTAGGGGACACCACCTACGAGCAGTACTTC

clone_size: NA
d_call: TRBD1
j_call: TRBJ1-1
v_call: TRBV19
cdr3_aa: CASWTGNGWTEAFF
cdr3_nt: TGTGCCAGTTGGACAGGCAATGGATGGACTGAAGCTTTCTTT

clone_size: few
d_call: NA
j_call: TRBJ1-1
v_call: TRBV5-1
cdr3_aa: CASSSDPGATGAAFF
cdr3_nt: TGCGCCAGCAGCTCCGATCCAGGAGCAACGGGTGCAGCTTTCTTT

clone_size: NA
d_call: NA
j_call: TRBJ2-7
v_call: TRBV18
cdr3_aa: CASSPQYEQYF
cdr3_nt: TGTGCCAGCTCCCCCCAGTACGAGCAGTACTTC

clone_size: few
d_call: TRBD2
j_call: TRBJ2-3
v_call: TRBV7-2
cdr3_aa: CASLAGVSTDTQYF
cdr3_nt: TGTGCCAGTTTAGCGGGAGTGAGCACAGATACGCAGTATTTT

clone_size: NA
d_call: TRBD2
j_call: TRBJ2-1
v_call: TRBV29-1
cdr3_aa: CSASGLALNNEQFF
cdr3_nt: TGCAGCGCCTCAGGACTAGCGTTAAACAATGAGCAGTTCTTC

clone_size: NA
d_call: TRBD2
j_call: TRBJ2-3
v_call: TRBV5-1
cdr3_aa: CASSFLSGESTDTQYF
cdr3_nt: TGCGCCAGCAGCTTCCTTAGCGGGGAAAGCACAGATACGCAGTATTTT

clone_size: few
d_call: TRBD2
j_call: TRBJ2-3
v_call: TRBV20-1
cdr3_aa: CSAIPSGRRRGTDTQYF
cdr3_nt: TGCAGTGCTATTCCTAGCGGGAGAAGGAGGGGCACAGATACGCAGTATTTT

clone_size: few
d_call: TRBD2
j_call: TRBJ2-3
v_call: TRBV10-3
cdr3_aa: CATLGERDTDTQYF
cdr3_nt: TGTGCCACGCTTGGGGAGCGGGACACAGATACGCAGTATTTT

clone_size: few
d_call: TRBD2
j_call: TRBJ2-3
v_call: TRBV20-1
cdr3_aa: CSAGLAGGLVTDTQYF
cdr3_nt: TGCAGTGCGGGTCTAGCGGGAGGGCTGGTCACAGATACGCAGTATTTT

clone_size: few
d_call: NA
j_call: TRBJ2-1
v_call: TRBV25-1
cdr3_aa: CASSRGGDPADF
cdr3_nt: TGTGCCAGCAGCAGGGGTGGGGATCCCGCTGACTTC

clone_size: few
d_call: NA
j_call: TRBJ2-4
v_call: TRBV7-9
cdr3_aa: CASSRDGLRLAKNIQYF
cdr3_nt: TGTGCCAGCAGCCGGGACGGTCTAAGACTAGCCAAAAACATTCAGTACTTC

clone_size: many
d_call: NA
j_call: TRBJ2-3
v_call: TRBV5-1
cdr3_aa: CASSLALLSTDTQYF
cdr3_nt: TGCGCCAGCAGCTTGGCCCTACTTTCGACAGATACGCAGTATTTT

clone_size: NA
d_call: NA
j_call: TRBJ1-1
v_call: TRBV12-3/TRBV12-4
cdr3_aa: CASTSHGGGTEAFF
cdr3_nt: TGTGCCAGCACTTCGCATGGGGGTGGGACTGAAGCTTTCTTT

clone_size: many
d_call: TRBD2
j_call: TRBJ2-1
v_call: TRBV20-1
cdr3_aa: CSARVAGGPGEQFF
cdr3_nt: TGCAGTGCTAGAGTGGCGGGAGGGCCGGGTGAGCAGTTCTTC

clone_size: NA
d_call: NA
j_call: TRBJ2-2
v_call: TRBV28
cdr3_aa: CASSRILWGGRNTGELFF
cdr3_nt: TGTGCCAGCAGCCGTATCCTTTGGGGGGGGCGTAACACCGGGGAGCTGTTTTTT

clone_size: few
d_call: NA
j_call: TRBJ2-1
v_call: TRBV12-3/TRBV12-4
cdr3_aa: CASSLGGSNNEQFF
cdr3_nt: TGTGCCAGCAGTTTAGGGGGCAGCAACAATGAGCAGTTCTTC

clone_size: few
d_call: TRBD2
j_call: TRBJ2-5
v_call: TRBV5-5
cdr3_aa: CASSLARGKGRGQETQYF
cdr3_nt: TGTGCCAGCAGCTTGGCCAGAGGCAAGGGGCGGGGGCAAGAGACCCAGTACTTC

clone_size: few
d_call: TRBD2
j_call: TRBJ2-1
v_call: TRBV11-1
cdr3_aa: CASRHVREPGLADSYNEQFF
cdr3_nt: TGTGCCAGCAGACACGTTCGGGAACCGGGACTAGCGGATTCCTACAATGAGCAGTTCTTC

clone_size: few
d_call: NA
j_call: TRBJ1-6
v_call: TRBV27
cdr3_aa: CATRVAANNSPLHF
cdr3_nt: TGTGCCACTAGGGTGGCAGCTAATAATTCACCCCTCCACTTT

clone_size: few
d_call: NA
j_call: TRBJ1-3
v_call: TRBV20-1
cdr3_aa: CSARDREGIGNTIYF
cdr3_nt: TGCAGTGCTAGAGATCGGGAGGGGATTGGAAACACCATATATTTT

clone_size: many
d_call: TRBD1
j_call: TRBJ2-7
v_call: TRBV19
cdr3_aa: CASSMGQGAYEQYF
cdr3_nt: TGTGCCAGTAGTATGGGACAGGGGGCATACGAGCAGTACTTC

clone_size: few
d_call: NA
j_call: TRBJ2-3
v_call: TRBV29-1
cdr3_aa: CSVERGGGTDTQYF
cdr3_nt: TGCAGCGTTGAGAGGGGCGGGGGCACAGATACGCAGTATTTT

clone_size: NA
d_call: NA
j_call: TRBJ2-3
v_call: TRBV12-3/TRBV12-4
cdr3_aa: CASGVADTQYF
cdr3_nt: TGTGCCAGCGGCGTGGCAGATACGCAGTATTTT

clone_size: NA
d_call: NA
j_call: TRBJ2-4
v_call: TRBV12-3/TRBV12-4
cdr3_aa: CASSRSTRIQYF
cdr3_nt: TGTGCCAGCAGTCGATCGACTAGGATTCAGTACTTC

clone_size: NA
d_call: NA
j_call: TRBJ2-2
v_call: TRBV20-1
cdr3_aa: CSVTDSNTGELFF
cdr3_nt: TGCAGTGTCACGGACTCGAACACCGGGGAGCTGTTTTTT

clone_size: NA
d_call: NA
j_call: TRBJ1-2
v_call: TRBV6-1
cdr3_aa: CASGRGSSGYTF
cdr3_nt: TGTGCCTCTGGACGGGGATCTTCTGGCTACACCTTC

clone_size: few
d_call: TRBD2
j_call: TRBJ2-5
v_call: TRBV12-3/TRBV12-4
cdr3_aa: CASTLLADGTQYF
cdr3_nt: TGTGCCAGCACCCTACTAGCGGACGGGACCCAGTACTTC

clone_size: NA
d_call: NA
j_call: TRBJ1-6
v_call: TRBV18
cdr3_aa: CASSPSAWQGSSPLHF
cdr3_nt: TGTGCCAGCTCACCATCTGCCTGGCAGGGGAGTTCACCCCTCCACTTT

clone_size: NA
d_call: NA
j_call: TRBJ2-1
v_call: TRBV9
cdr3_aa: CASSVGQTGRGGVQFF
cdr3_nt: TGTGCCAGCAGCGTAGGTCAGACAGGAAGGGGGGGAGTGCAGTTCTTC

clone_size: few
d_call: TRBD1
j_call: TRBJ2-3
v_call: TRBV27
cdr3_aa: CASRLGTGFVSGKDTQYF
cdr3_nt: TGTGCCAGCAGACTTGGGACAGGGTTCGTTAGTGGCAAAGATACGCAGTATTTT

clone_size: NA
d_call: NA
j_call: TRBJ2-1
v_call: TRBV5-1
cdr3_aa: CASSRETSSYNEQFF
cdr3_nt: TGCGCCAGCAGCAGGGAGACGAGCTCCTACAATGAGCAGTTCTTC

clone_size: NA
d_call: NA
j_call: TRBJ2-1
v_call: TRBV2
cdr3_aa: CASSGGGMTYNEQFF
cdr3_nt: TGTGCCAGCAGTGGGGGCGGGATGACCTACAATGAGCAGTTCTTC

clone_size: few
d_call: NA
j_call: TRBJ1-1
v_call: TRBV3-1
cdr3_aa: CASSQAWSRDEAFF
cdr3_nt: TGTGCCAGCAGCCAAGCGTGGTCCAGGGATGAAGCTTTCTTT